This T cell receptor (beta chain) was obtained from a study of cytomegalovirus exposure and HLA in healthy donors. The donors comprised healthy bone marrow donors. The PCR contained 60 Vbeta and 13 Jbeta primers. Sequencing was performed with immunoSEQ multiplex PCR; in TCRdb, only in-frame clones are kept and a portion is missing. The sample data list roughly 50,000 clones. CDR3 length: 12 amino acids. CDR1 and CDR2 (germline): SGHDT, YYEEEE. Turning to this clone: The germline gene is not matched at one end of the junction; a read error may be the cause.

Sequencing input: PBMCs. The rearrangement joins TRBV5-6 to TRBJ2-7; D is undetermined. This TCR was recovered from an older woman in good health and CMV-seropositive. The CDR3 bases are TGTGCCAGCAGCTTGGACCAATACGGGCAGTACTTC. Its translation: CASSLDQYGQYF. Supplemented by reference TRBV5-6 and TRBJ2-7, the full variable domain reads DAGVTQSPTHLIKTRGQQVTLRCSPKSGHDTVSWYQQALGQGPQFIFQYYEEEERQRGNFPDRFSGHQFPNYSSELNVNALLLGDSALYLCASSLDQYGQYFGPGTRLTVT.